The rows below give T cell receptor beta chains drawn from one sample of a study of blood T cell repertoires in COVID-19. Generated by immunoSEQ multiplex PCR, the TCRdb table keeps only in-frame clones and is missing some. The sample shows about 140,000 clones, roughly 83% of them seen only once. Sequenced: PBMCs or T cells enriched from blood (not recorded which). The receptors originated from a middle-aged man with acute COVID-19. CDR3s include the opening cysteine and the closing phenylalanine or tryptophan. The order of the fields is clone size, J gene, D gene, CDR3 length, V gene, CDR3 protein, CDR3 DNA. D genes are given only for firm matches. Some rows have no size entry. The others give once, few or many, or a class for an expanded clone.

>few|TRBJ1-5|TRBD1|20|TRBV19
CASSKRAGQGELGLSQPQHF
TGTGCCAGTAGTAAACGCGCCGGACAGGGAGAGTTAGGGTTAAGTCAGCCCCAGCATTTT
>NA|TRBJ2-1|TRBD1|19|TRBV4-1
CASSHGLMNDRVSYNEQFF
TGCGCCAGCAGCCACGGCCTTATGAACGACAGGGTTTCCTACAATGAGCAGTTCTTC
>NA|TRBJ1-4|NA|17|TRBV21-1
CASSIPCGQGRYLGLFF
TGTGCCAGCAGCATCCCTTGTGGACAGGGGAGGTATTTGGGCCTGTTTTTT
>NA|TRBJ1-2|TRBD1|13|TRBV12-5
CASGQGQGEGYTF
TGTGCTAGTGGTCAGGGACAGGGTGAAGGCTACACCTTC
>NA|TRBJ2-2|NA|17|TRBV5-4
CASSLGTHLRGTGELFF
TGTGCCAGCAGCTTGGGGACACACCTCCGAGGCACCGGGGAGCTGTTTTTT
>few|TRBJ1-2|NA|15|TRBV7-2
CASSLDTGSDYGYTF
TGTGCCAGCAGCTTAGATACGGGGTCGGACTATGGCTACACCTTC
>NA|TRBJ2-1|TRBD1|12|TRBV12-3/TRBV12-4
CASHLGTDRQFF
TGTGCCAGCCACTTGGGGACAGATCGGCAGTTCTTC
>NA|TRBJ2-1|TRBD2|16|TRBV19
CASQGREILGGNEQFF
TGTGCCTCCCAAGGGCGGGAGATCCTGGGTGGGAATGAGCAGTTCTTC
>NA|TRBJ1-3|TRBD1|15|TRBV6-5
CASSVTGGPGNTIYF
TGTGCCAGCAGCGTTACAGGGGGCCCTGGAAACACCATATATTTT
>once|TRBJ2-1|TRBD1|15|TRBV5-4
CASSLGQGVYNEQFF
TGTGCCAGCAGCTTGGGACAGGGAGTCTACAATGAGCAGTTCTTC
>NA|TRBJ1-1|NA|15|TRBV7-9
CASSLQGLGGTEAFF
TGTGCCAGCAGCTTACAAGGCTTGGGAGGGACTGAAGCTTTCTTT
>NA|TRBJ2-5|NA|14|TRBV7-2
CASSSRSDQETQYF
TGTGCCAGCAGCTCTCGTAGCGACCAAGAGACCCAGTACTTC
>NA|TRBJ1-4|NA|14|TRBV2
CASLRGSENEKLFF
TGTGCCAGCCTAAGGGGCAGCGAGAATGAAAAACTGTTTTTT
>NA|TRBJ2-1|NA|16|TRBV30
CAWSVGSQGSHNEQFF
TGTGCCTGGAGTGTAGGTAGTCAGGGTTCCCACAATGAGCAGTTCTTC
>NA|TRBJ2-7|NA|15|TRBV27
CASSLSPVSAYEQYF
TGTGCCAGCAGTTTATCGCCGGTCTCCGCCTACGAGCAGTACTTC
>NA|TRBJ1-6|NA|15|TRBV5-4
CASSQDSFYNSPLHF
TGTGCCAGCAGCCAAGACAGTTTCTATAATTCACCCCTCCACTTT
>once|TRBJ1-4|TRBD1|13|TRBV7-9
CASSQGLQGGLFF
TGTGCCAGCAGCCAGGGTCTACAGGGGGGACTGTTTTTT
>NA|TRBJ2-7|TRBD1|16|TRBV27
CASSSLGTGISYEQYF
TGTGCCAGCAGTTCCCTTGGGACAGGGATCTCCTACGAGCAGTACTTC
>once|TRBJ1-1|NA|13|TRBV7-9
CASSRAQHTEAFF
TGTGCCAGCAGCCGCGCACAGCACACTGAAGCTTTCTTT
>NA|TRBJ1-1|TRBD1|14|TRBV5-6
CASSFRGLDTEAFF
TGTGCCAGCAGCTTCAGGGGGTTGGACACTGAAGCTTTCTTT
>NA|TRBJ2-7|NA|14|TRBV6-5
CASSSPWRSYEQYF
TGTGCCAGCAGTTCCCCCTGGAGGTCCTACGAGCAGTACTTC
>once|TRBJ1-6|TRBD1|14|TRBV5-5
CASSSGTGSSPLHF
TGTGCCAGCAGCTCCGGGACAGGGAGTTCACCCCTCCACTTT
>NA|TRBJ2-1|TRBD1|12|TRBV24-1
CATSDNRGEQFF
TGTGCCACCAGTGATAACAGGGGAGAGCAGTTCTTC
>NA|TRBJ2-1|NA|13|TRBV30
CAWTGVRSNEQFF
TGTGCCTGGACGGGGGTTCGTTCTAATGAGCAGTTCTTC
>NA|TRBJ2-6|TRBD1|18|TRBV11-2
CASSLTGVVVAGANVLTF
TGTGCCAGCAGCCTCACAGGGGTCGTTGTGGCTGGGGCCAACGTCCTGACTTTC
>NA|TRBJ1-5|TRBD1|16|TRBV7-9
CASSPQGQGGHQPQHF
TGTGCCAGCAGCCCCCAGGGACAGGGTGGGCATCAGCCCCAGCATTTT
>NA|TRBJ2-1|NA|11|TRBV30
CAWSAESGQFF
TGTGCCTGGAGTGCAGAGTCAGGGCAGTTCTTC
>few|TRBJ2-5|NA|15|TRBV28
CASSKGVHIQETQYF
TGTGCCAGCAGTAAGGGGGTTCATATCCAAGAGACCCAGTACTTC
>once|TRBJ2-7|TRBD1|14|TRBV27
CASAFQDRTYEQYF
TGTGCCAGCGCCTTCCAGGACAGGACCTACGAGCAGTACTTC
>NA|TRBJ1-6|TRBD1|15|TRBV5-1
CASSLEDRGDSPLHF
TGCGCCAGCAGCCTAGAAGACAGGGGAGATTCACCCCTCCACTTT
>many|TRBJ1-3|NA|17|TRBV18
CASSPPGMGYSGNTIYF
TGTGCCAGCTCACCTCCGGGGATGGGTTACTCTGGAAACACCATATATTTT
>NA|TRBJ2-6|NA|17|TRBV2
CASSAIPYGAGANVLTF
TGTGCCAGCAGTGCAATTCCCTACGGGGCTGGGGCCAACGTCCTGACTTTC
>NA|TRBJ2-2|TRBD1|21|TRBV6-6
CASSHPQISLRTGWYTGELFF
TGTGCCAGCAGTCACCCACAAATTTCCCTTCGGACAGGGTGGTACACCGGGGAGCTGTTTTTT
>NA|TRBJ1-3|TRBD1|15|TRBV30
CAWSVWDSSGNTIYF
TGTGCCTGGAGTGTGTGGGACAGCTCTGGAAACACCATATATTTT
>NA|TRBJ2-7|TRBD2|14|TRBV6-1
CASSPAGTSDEQYF
TGTGCCAGCAGTCCTGCCGGGACTAGCGACGAGCAGTACTTC
>NA|TRBJ1-3|NA|16|TRBV4-3
CASSQEPLNSGNTIYF
TGCGCCAGCAGCCAAGAACCGCTAAACTCTGGAAACACCATATATTTT
>NA|TRBJ1-2|NA|18|TRBV3-1/TRBV3-2
CASSQDGWLAGEDYGYTF
TGTGCCAGCAGCCAAGATGGTTGGCTGGCAGGGGAAGACTATGGCTACACCTTC
>NA|TRBJ1-6|NA|14|TRBV5-1
CASSLGDYDSPLHF
TGCGCCAGCAGCCTCGGGGATTATGACTCACCCCTCCACTTT
>NA|TRBJ2-5|TRBD2|15|TRBV6-6
CASRFSGGGQETQYF
TGTGCCAGCAGATTTTCCGGGGGGGGTCAAGAGACCCAGTACTTC
>NA|TRBJ2-2|NA|16|TRBV7-2
CASSLATARGTGELFF
TGTGCCAGCAGCTTAGCGACCGCTCGGGGCACCGGGGAGCTGTTTTTT
>NA|TRBJ2-2|NA|15|TRBV2
CASSERDGGYGELFF
TGTGCCAGCAGTGAGAGGGACGGGGGATACGGGGAGCTGTTTTTT
>NA|TRBJ1-1|TRBD1|13|TRBV29-1
CSVAGGKNTEAFF
TGCAGCGTTGCAGGGGGCAAGAACACTGAAGCTTTCTTT
>NA|TRBJ1-5|NA|16|TRBV7-9
CASSLWAGVDNQPQHF
TGTGCCAGCAGCCTCTGGGCAGGGGTGGACAATCAGCCCCAGCATTTT
>NA|TRBJ2-2|TRBD1|16|TRBV4-3
CASSQDPRGRSGELFF
TGCGCCAGCAGCCAAGATCCCAGGGGGCGTTCCGGGGAGCTGTTTTTT
>NA|TRBJ1-3|TRBD1|17|TRBV9
CASSVTPQGASGNTIYF
TGTGCCAGCAGCGTAACTCCTCAGGGGGCGAGTGGAAACACCATATATTTT
>NA|TRBJ1-5|NA|16|TRBV7-6
CASSLQGRVRNQPQHF
TGTGCCAGCAGCTTACAGGGGAGGGTTCGCAATCAGCCCCAGCATTTT